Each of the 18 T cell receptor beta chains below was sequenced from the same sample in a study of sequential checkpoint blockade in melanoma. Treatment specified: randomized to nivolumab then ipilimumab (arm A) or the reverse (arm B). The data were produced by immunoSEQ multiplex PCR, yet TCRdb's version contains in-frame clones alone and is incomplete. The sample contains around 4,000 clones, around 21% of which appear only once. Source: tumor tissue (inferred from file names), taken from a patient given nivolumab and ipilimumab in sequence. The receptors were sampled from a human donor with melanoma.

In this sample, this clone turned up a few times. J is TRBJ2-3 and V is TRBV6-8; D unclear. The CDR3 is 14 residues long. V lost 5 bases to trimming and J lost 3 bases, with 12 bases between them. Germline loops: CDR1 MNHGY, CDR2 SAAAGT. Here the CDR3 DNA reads TGTGCCAGCAGTAATGGACCCATGACAGATACGCAGTATTTT. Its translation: CASSNGPMTDTQYF.

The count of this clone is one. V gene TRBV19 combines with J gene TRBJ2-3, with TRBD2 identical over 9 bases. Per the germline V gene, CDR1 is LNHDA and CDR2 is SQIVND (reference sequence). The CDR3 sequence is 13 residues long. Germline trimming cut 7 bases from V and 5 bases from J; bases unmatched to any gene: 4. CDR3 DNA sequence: TGTGCCAGTAACCCTAGCGGGGAAGATACGCAGTATTTT. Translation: CASNPSGEDTQYF.

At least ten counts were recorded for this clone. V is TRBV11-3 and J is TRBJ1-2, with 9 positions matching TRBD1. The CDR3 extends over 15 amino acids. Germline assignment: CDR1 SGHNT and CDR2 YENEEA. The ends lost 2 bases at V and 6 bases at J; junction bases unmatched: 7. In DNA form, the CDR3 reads TGTGCCAGCAGCTTATTCCTAGACAGGGGGGATGGCTACACCTTC. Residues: CASSLFLDRGDGYTF. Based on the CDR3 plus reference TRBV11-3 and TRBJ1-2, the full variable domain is EAGVVQSPRYKIIEKKQPVAFWCNPISGHNTLYWYLQNLGQGPELLIRYENEEAVDDSQLPKDRFSAERLKGVDSTLKIQPAELGDSAVYLCASSLFLDRGDGYTFGSGTRLTVV.

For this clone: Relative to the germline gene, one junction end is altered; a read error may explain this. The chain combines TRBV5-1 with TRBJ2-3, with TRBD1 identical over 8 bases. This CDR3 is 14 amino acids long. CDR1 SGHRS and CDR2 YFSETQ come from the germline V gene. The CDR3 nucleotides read TGCGCCAGCACCTTGGGGACAGGAAGAGATACGCAGTATTTT. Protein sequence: CASTLGTGRDTQYF.

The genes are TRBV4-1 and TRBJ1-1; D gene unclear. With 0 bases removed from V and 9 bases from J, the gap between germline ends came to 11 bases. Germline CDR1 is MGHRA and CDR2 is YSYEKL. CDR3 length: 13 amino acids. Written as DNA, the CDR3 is TGCGCCAGCAGCCAAGACATGGACCTACAAGCTTTCTTT. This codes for CASSQDMDLQAFF.

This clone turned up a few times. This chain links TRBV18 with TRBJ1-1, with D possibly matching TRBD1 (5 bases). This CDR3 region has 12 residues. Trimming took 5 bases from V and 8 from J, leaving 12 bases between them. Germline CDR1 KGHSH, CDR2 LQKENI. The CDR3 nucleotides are TGTGCCAGCTCATTAGGCGGGGACGAAGCTTTCTTT. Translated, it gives CASSLGGDEAFF.

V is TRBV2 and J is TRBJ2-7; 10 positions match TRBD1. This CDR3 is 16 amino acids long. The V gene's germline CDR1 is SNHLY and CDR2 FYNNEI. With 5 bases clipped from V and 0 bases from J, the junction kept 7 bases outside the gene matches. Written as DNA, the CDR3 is TGTGCCAGCAGTCCGAACCGGGACAGGGGCTCCTACGAGCAGTACTTC. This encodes CASSPNRDRGSYEQYF. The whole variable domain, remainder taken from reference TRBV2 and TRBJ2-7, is EPEVTQTPSHQVTQMGQEVILRCVPISNHLYFYWYRQILGQKVEFLVSFYNNEISEKSEIFDDQFSVERPDGSNFTLKIRSTKLEDSAMYFCASSPNRDRGSYEQYFGPGTRLTVT.

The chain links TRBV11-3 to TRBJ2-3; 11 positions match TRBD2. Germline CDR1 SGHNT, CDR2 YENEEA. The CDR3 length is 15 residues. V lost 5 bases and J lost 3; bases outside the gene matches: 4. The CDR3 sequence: CASSETSGGTDTQYF. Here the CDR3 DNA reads TGTGCCAGCAGCGAAACTAGCGGGGGAACAGATACGCAGTATTTT.

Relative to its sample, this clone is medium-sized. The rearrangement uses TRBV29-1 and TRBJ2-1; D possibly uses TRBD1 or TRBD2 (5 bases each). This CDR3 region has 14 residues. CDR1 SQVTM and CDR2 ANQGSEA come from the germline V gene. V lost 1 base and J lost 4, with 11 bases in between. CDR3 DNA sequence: TGCAGCGTTGAAGGGGGGTCAATATACAATGAGCAGTTCTTC. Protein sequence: CSVEGGSIYNEQFF.

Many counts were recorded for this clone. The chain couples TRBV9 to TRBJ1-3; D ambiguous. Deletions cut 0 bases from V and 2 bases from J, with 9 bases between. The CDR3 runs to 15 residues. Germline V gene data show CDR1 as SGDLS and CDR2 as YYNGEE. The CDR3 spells CASSVDPGAGNTIYF. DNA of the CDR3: TGTGCCAGCAGCGTAGACCCAGGAGCTGGAAACACCATATATTTT.

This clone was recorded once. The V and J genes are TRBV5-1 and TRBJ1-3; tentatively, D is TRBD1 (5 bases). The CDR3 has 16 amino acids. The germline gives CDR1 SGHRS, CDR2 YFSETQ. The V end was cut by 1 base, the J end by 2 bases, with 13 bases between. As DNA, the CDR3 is TGCGCCAGCAGCTTGACACCGGGGACGGCTGGAAACACCATATATTTT. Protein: CASSLTPGTAGNTIYF.

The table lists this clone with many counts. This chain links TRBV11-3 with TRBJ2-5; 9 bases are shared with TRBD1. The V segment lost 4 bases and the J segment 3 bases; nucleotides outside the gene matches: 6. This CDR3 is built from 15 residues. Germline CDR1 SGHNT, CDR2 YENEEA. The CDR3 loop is CASSSYRDREETQYF. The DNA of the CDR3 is TGTGCCAGCAGCTCATACCGGGACAGGGAAGAGACCCAGTACTTC.

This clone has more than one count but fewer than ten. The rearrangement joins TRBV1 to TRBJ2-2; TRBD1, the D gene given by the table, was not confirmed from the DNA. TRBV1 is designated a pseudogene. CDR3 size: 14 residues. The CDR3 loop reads CASSPMTGPGELFF. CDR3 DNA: TGCGCCAGCAGCCCCATGACAGGGCCCGGGGAGCTGTTTTTT.

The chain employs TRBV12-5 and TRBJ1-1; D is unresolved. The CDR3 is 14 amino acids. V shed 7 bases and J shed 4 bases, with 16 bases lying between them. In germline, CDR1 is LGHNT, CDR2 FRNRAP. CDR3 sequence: CASAFRGGSTEAFF. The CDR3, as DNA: TGTGCTAGTGCCTTCCGGGGAGGGAGCACTGAAGCTTTCTTT.

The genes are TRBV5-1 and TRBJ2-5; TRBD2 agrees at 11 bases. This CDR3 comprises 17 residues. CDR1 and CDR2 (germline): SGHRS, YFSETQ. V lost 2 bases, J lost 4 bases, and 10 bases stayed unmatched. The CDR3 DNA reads TGCGCCAGCAGCTTTACGTCTACTAGCGGGGGCACAGAGACCCAGTACTTC. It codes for CASSFTSTSGGTETQYF.

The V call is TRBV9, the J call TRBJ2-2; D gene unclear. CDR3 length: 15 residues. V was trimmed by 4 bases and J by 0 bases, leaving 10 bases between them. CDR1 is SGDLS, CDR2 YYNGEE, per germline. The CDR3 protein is CASSLAASNTGELFF. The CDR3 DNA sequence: TGTGCCAGCAGCCTCGCGGCCTCGAACACCGGGGAGCTGTTTTTT.

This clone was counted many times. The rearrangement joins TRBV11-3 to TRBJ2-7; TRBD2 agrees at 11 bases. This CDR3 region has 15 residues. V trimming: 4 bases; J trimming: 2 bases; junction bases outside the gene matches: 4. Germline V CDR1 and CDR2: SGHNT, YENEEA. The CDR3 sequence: CASSSQGLAAYEQYF. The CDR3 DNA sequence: TGTGCCAGCAGCTCACAGGGACTAGCGGCCTACGAGCAGTACTTC.

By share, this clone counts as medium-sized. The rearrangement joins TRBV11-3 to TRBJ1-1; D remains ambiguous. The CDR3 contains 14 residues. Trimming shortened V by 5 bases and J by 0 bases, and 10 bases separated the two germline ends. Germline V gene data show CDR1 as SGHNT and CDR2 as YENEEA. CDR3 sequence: CASSLRQLNTEAFF. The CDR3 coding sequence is TGTGCCAGCAGCCTCCGACAACTGAACACTGAAGCTTTCTTT.